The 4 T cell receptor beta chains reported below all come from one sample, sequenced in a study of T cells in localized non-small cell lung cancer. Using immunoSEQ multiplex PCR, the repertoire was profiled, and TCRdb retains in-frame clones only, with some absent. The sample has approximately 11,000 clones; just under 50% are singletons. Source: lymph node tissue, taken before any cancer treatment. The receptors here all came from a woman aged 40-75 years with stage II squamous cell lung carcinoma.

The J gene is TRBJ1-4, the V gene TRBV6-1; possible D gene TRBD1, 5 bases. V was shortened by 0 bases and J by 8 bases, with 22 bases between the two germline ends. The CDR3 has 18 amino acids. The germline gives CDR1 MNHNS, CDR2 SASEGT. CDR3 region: CASSEALRGFALTEKLFF. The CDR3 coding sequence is TGTGCCAGCAGTGAAGCGCTTCGGGGGTTTGCTTTGACGGAAAAACTGTTTTTT.

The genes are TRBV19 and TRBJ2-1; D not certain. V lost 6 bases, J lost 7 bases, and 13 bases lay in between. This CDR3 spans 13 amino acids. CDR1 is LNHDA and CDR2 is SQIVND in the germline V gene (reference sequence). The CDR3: CASSKLARNEQFF. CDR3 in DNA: TGTGCCAGTAGCAAACTGGCACGAAATGAGCAGTTCTTC.

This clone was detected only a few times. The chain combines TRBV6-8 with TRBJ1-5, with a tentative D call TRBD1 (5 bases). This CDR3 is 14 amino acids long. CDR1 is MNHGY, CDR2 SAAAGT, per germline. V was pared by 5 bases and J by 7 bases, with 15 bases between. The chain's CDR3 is CASSGRPGKQPQHF. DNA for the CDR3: TGTGCCAGCAGTGGTAGGCCAGGGAAGCAGCCCCAGCATTTT.

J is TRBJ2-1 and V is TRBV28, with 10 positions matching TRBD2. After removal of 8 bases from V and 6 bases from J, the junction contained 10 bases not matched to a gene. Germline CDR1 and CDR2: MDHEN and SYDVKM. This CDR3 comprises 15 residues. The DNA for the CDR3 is TGTGCCAGCCTCGCCATAGCGGGGGGACGCAATGAGCAGTTCTTC. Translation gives CASLAIAGGRNEQFF.